This T cell receptor (beta chain) came from a study of control samples from healthy donors and cancer patients. The CDR3 is made up of 16 amino acids. CDR1 and CDR2 from the germline V gene are LNHDA and SQIVND (reference sequence). The V gene lost 2 bases and the J gene lost 5 bases, with 18 bases spanning the gap. Profiling relied on immunoSEQ multiplex PCR, and the TCRdb table lists in-frame clones only, not all of them. The profile shows nearly 200,000 clones, about nine tenths of them singletons. The chain uses TRBV19 and TRBJ1-2; D perhaps matches TRBD1 (5 bases). The clonotype was recovered from a man younger than 45 in good health. The sequenced sample was blood. This chain's CDR3 is CASSIQGFGAIYGYTF. The CDR3 DNA reads TGTGCCAGTAGTATACAGGGATTCGGGGCAATTTATGGCTACACCTTC.